This TCR beta chain derives from a study of CD4 T cells in relation to SARS-CoV-2 and coronaviruses. The CDR3 runs 17 residues. CDR1 SGHTA and CDR2 FQGNSA come from the germline V gene. Trimming took 3 bases from V and 6 from J, leaving 22 bases between them. CD4+ T cells from unexposed donors were obtained before the COVID-19 pandemic (2011-2018). Isolation of CD4+ T cells took place after less than twelve days in culture. The assay was immunoSEQ multiplex PCR, and TCRdb's table has in-frame clones only and misses some. This table holds tens of thousands of clones, around three quarters found once. Turning to this clone: Its antigen is not identified.

This rearrangement joins TRBV7-2 to TRBJ2-3; the D gene is possibly TRBD2 (7 bases). Sequences were obtained from CD4+ T cells from PBMCs, cultured in vitro. The receptor comes from a human donor in good health. The CDR3 DNA follows: TGTGCCAGCAGCTTCAGTATAGGCGGGGGCCGCGAGGATACGCAGTATTTT. Its translation is CASSFSIGGGREDTQYF.